The next 22 T cell receptor beta chains were all read from a single sample in a study of blood T cell repertoires in COVID-19. Sequenced by immunoSEQ multiplex PCR; TCRdb stores in-frame clones only, minus some. Found here are over 300,000 clones, approximately 90% of them singletons; the top ten hold more than 9%. The sample taken for sequencing was PBMCs or T cells enriched from blood (not recorded which). The receptors here all came from a woman aged 18-29 years who had recovered from COVID-19.

V gene TRBV12-5 combines with J gene TRBJ2-1; D ambiguous. Germline lookup yields CDR1 LGHNT and CDR2 FRNRAP. The CDR3 is made up of 14 amino acids. V was pared by 0 bases and J by 10 bases, with 13 bases between. As DNA, the CDR3 is TGTGCTAGTGGTTTGGTACCTCTTCTGGGCGAGCAGTTCTTC. Protein product: CASGLVPLLGEQFF.

The chain employs TRBV5-1 and TRBJ2-3, with TRBD2 identical over 7 bases. The CDR3 spans 12 residues. J gave up 14 bases and V 0 bases, and 6 bases lay outside the gene matches. Germline V gives CDR1 SGHRS, CDR2 YFSETQ. In nucleotides, the CDR3 is TGCGCCAGCAGCTTGGAAGGACTAGTGCGGTATTTT. As protein: CASSLEGLVRYF. Full variable domain (rest looked up from reference TRBV5-1 and TRBJ2-3): KAGVTQTPRYLIKTRGQQVTLSCSPISGHRSVSWYQQTPGQGLQFLFEYFSETQRNKGNFPGRFSGRQFSNSRSEMNVSTLELGDSALYLCASSLEGLVRYFGPGTRLTVL.

The V call is TRBV11-2, the J call TRBJ1-1; 7 nucleotides match TRBD1. Germline trimming cut 4 bases from V and 6 bases from J; bases unmatched to any gene: 8. Germline CDR1 SGHAT, CDR2 FQNNGV. CDR3 length: 14 residues. The CDR3 loop is CASSSRQGAAEAFF. CDR3 DNA: TGTGCCAGCAGCTCGAGACAGGGTGCGGCTGAAGCTTTCTTT.

The chain joins TRBV19 to TRBJ2-7; the D gene is possibly TRBD2 (5 bases). Germline V gene data show CDR1 as LNHDA and CDR2 as SQIVND (reference sequence). There are 14 residues in the CDR3. V lost 5 bases and J lost 9, with 20 bases in between. The DNA of the CDR3 is TGTGCCAGTAGTTCCGCAGGAGGCCTAAATAGGCAGTACTTC. Its protein product is CASSSAGGLNRQYF.

The chain employs TRBV6-5 and TRBJ2-2, with 7 positions matching TRBD1. Germline CDR1 and CDR2: MNHEY and SVGAGI. The CDR3 has 15 amino acids. V was pared by 6 bases and J by 0 bases, with 4 bases of the junction left unmatched. The CDR3 DNA reads as TGTGCCAGCAGGGCTGGGACAGCGAACACCGGGGAGCTGTTTTTT. Protein sequence: CASRAGTANTGELFF.

J is TRBJ2-3 and V is TRBV28; 7 positions agree with TRBD1. Germline V gene sequence: CDR1 MDHEN, CDR2 SYDVKM. Germline trimming cut 3 bases from V and 0 bases from J; bases unmatched to any gene: 3. The CDR3 contains 15 residues. The CDR3 DNA sequence: TGTGCCAGCAGTTTTGTGGACAGGAGCACAGATACGCAGTATTTT. Translated, it gives CASSFVDRSTDTQYF. Combining the CDR3 with reference TRBV28 and TRBJ2-3 gives the whole variable domain DVKVTQSSRYLVKRTGEKVFLECVQDMDHENMFWYRQDPGLGLRLIYFSYDVKMKEKGDIPEGYSVSREKKERFSLILESASTNQTSMYLCASSFVDRSTDTQYFGPGTRLTVL.

The chain couples TRBV5-1 to TRBJ1-1; 7 bases are a match to TRBD1. V lost 0 bases to trimming and J lost 9 bases; unmatched junction nucleotides: 14. Germline loops: CDR1 SGHRS, CDR2 YFSETQ. This CDR3 region has 16 residues. The CDR3 nucleotides are TGCGCCAGCAGCTTGGGGCGAAGAGACAGGGTACAACAAGCTTTCTTT. Amino acids: CASSLGRRDRVQQAFF.

The chain links TRBV9 to TRBJ2-7; 10 nucleotides align to TRBD1. Per germline, CDR1 SGDLS and CDR2 YYNGEE. CDR3 length equals 15 residues. After removal of 4 bases from V and 6 bases from J, the junction contained 10 bases not matched to a gene. The CDR3 is CASSLTSGTGVEQYF. CDR3 bases: TGTGCCAGCAGCTTAACGTCCGGGACAGGGGTCGAGCAGTACTTC. Full variable domain (outside the CDR3, taken from reference TRBV9 and TRBJ2-7): DSGVTQTPKHLITATGQRVTLRCSPRSGDLSVYWYQQSLDQGLQFLIQYYNGEERAKGNILERFSAQQFPDLHSELNLSSLELGDSALYFCASSLTSGTGVEQYFGPGTRLTVT.

The CDR3 bases are TGTGCCACCAGTGATTTAGGGGTTAGTGGCTACACCTTC. As protein: CATSDLGVSGYTF. The gene calls are TRBV24-1 and TRBJ1-2, with D maybe TRBD1 (5 bases). Germline V lookup: CDR1 KGHDR, CDR2 SFDVKD. V gave up 1 base and J gave up 7 bases, with 9 bases separating them. CDR3 size: 13 residues.

The genes are TRBV3-1 (or the pseudogene TRBV3-2) and TRBJ2-3; D may be TRBD2 (5 bases). The CDR3 spans 16 residues. The V and J ends lost 4 bases and 0 bases respectively, with 14 bases between them. Per germline, CDR1 LGHDT and CDR2 YNNKEL (reference sequence). The CDR3 DNA follows: TGTGCCAGCAGCCCCGGACTTTCCTCTAGCACAGATACGCAGTATTTT. As protein: CASSPGLSSSTDTQYF.

The V call is TRBV7-3, the J call TRBJ2-3, with 7 bases fitting TRBD2. J gave up 4 bases and V 5 bases, and 6 bases lay outside the gene matches. From germline, CDR1 is SGHTA and CDR2 FQGTGA. The CDR3 consists of 14 residues. The CDR3 protein is CASSPTGLSDTQYF. As DNA, the CDR3 is TGTGCCAGCAGCCCAACGGGACTATCAGATACGCAGTATTTT.

The chain employs TRBV19 and TRBJ1-1; D uncertain. CDR1 LNHDA and CDR2 SQIVND come from the germline V gene (reference sequence). V lost 5 bases, J lost 1 base, and 11 bases lay in between. CDR3 size: 14 residues. CDR3 nucleotide sequence: TGTGCCAGTAGTTTTAAATCGGGGAACACTGAAGCTTTCTTT. Protein: CASSFKSGNTEAFF. Full variable domain (rest looked up from reference TRBV19 and TRBJ1-1): DGGITQSPKYLFRKEGQNVTLSCEQNLNHDAMYWYRQDPGQGLRLIYYSQIVNDFQKGDIAEGYSVSREKKESFPLTVTSAQKNPTAFYLCASSFKSGNTEAFFGQGTRLTVV.

J is TRBJ1-3 and V is TRBV3-1 (or the pseudogene TRBV3-2), with 7 bases lining up with TRBD1. The CDR3 length is 15 residues. Trimming cost V 3 bases and J 3 bases; bases outside gene matches: 5. CDR1 LGHDT and CDR2 YNNKEL come from the germline V gene (reference sequence). CDR3 sequence: CASSQPGQLGNTIYF. CDR3 bases: TGTGCCAGCAGCCAGCCGGGACAGCTTGGAAACACCATATATTTT.

The rearrangement uses TRBV2 and TRBJ1-2; tentative D call: TRBD1 (5 bases). The CDR3 spans 14 residues. The germline V and J ends were trimmed by 2 bases and 5 bases, with 12 bases remaining between them. The germline V gene has CDR1 SNHLY and CDR2 FYNNEI. The CDR3 coding sequence is TGTGCCAGCAGTGAATGGGGGGGAAGGTATGGCTACACCTTC. It is translated as CASSEWGGRYGYTF.

The rearrangement uses TRBV21-1 and TRBJ1-5; TRBD1 is the table's D call, not checked against the DNA. TRBV21-1 is termed a pseudogene. CDR3 length: 17 amino acids. The CDR3 sequence: CASSKGVGQNSNQPQHF. CDR3 sequence (DNA): TGTGCCAGCAGCAAAGGCGTGGGACAGAACAGCAATCAGCCCCAGCATTTT.

The chain couples TRBV10-3 to TRBJ1-2; a weak D match, TRBD1 (6 bases). This CDR3 comprises 15 residues. CDR1 and CDR2 (germline): ENHRY, SYGVKD. With 4 bases removed from V and 6 bases from J, the gap between germline ends came to 18 bases. CDR3 DNA sequence: TGTGCCATCAGTGCGTGGCAGGGGTTAGGGAATGGCTACACCTTC. This gives the protein CAISAWQGLGNGYTF.

This chain joins TRBV11-2 and TRBJ2-1, with D tentatively TRBD1 (7 bases). There are 13 residues in the CDR3. Trimming took off 7 bases at V and 3 bases at J, with 10 bases between the two ends. Per the germline V gene, CDR1 is SGHAT and CDR2 is FQNNGV. CDR3 protein: CASNQGGYNEQFF. As DNA, the CDR3 is TGTGCCAGCAACCAGGGGGGCTACAATGAGCAGTTCTTC.

The chain carries TRBV7-2 and TRBJ2-3, with 7 bases matching TRBD2. This CDR3 has 15 residues. Germline loops: CDR1 SGHTA, CDR2 FQGNSA. The V and J ends lost 3 bases and 6 bases, in that order; junction bases with no gene match: 9. The CDR3: CASSFASGAGDTQYF. CDR3 DNA sequence: TGTGCCAGCAGCTTCGCTAGCGGTGCTGGGGATACGCAGTATTTT.

The genes are TRBV14 and TRBJ2-3; TRBD2 matches at 10 bases. CDR1 SGHDN and CDR2 FVKESK come from the germline V gene. The trim removed 0 bases at V and 1 base at J, leaving 4 bases unmatched. The CDR3 has 17 amino acids. The CDR3: CASSQDLLAGGTDTQYF. Here the CDR3 DNA reads TGTGCCAGCAGCCAAGATTTGCTAGCGGGGGGCACAGATACGCAGTATTTT.

V and J are TRBV6-5 and TRBJ1-1; 8 nucleotides match TRBD1. Trimming took 6 bases from V and 4 from J; bases not matched to a gene: 7. CDR1 and CDR2 (germline): MNHEY, SVGAGI. This CDR3 comprises 14 residues. DNA for the CDR3: TGTGCCAGCAGACGAGGACAGGGAGCCACTGAAGCTTTCTTT. Encoded protein: CASRRGQGATEAFF.

The rearrangement joins TRBV6-5 to TRBJ2-1; D is undetermined. Germline assignment: CDR1 MNHEY and CDR2 SVGAGI. Trimming shortened V by 0 bases and J by 2 bases, and 8 bases separated the two germline ends. The length of the CDR3 is 15 residues. CDR3 sequence: CASSYSIAAYNEQFF. The CDR3 coding sequence is TGTGCCAGCAGTTACTCGATTGCGGCCTACAATGAGCAGTTCTTC.

The genes are TRBV7-3 and TRBJ2-7; D possibly corresponds to TRBD1 (5 bases). Germline assignment: CDR1 SGHTA and CDR2 FQGTGA. V lost 3 bases and J lost 6, with 12 bases in between. The CDR3 contains 13 residues. The CDR3 is CASSLLAGPEQYF. CDR3 bases: TGTGCCAGCAGCTTGTTGGCAGGGCCCGAGCAGTACTTC. Filled out from reference TRBV7-3 and TRBJ2-7, the complete variable domain reads GAGVSQTPSNKVTEKGKYVELRCDPISGHTALYWYRQSLGQGPEFLIYFQGTGAADDSGLPNDRFFAVRPEGSVSTLKIQRTERGDSAVYLCASSLLAGPEQYFGPGTRLTVT.